What follows describes a single T cell receptor (beta chain). These data belong to a study of spatial heterogeneity in lung cancer. Overall study context: Where they were available, follow-up PBMC samples were sequenced, at a median of about two years after resection.

The time point: blood at routine non-recurrence follow-up after resection. The input material, whole RNA from tumor, nontumor lung or frozen PBMC, was sequenced unsorted. MiXCR was run by TCRdb on the 5' RACE reads, yielding one entry per CDR3 protein. Here the sample spans roughly 120,000 distinct CDR3 sequences, 9% to 15% being singletons. This material consisted of PBMCs, taken at follow-up. The origin of this receptor is a male donor with early-stage non-small cell lung cancer.

The DNA for the CDR3 is TGTGCCAGCAGGTTGAGGGGGGCCTACGAGCAGTACTTC. Translating gives CASRLRGAYEQYF. The chain carries TRBV27 and TRBJ2-7, with D perhaps given as TRBD1 or TRBD2 (6 bases each). This CDR3 has 13 amino acids. Trimming took off 6 bases at V and 2 bases at J, with 11 bases between the two ends. Germline values: CDR1 MNHEY, CDR2 SMNVEV (reference sequence).